A single sample gave rise to the 28 T cell receptor beta chains below, sequenced in a study of blood T cells in healthy people across ages. Sample-barcoded 5' priming and a J-beta primer mix drove a second PCR of roughly 7 to 11 cycles. TCRdb independently ran MiXCR on the 5' RACE reads; one entry per CDR3 protein. The table shows roughly 500,000 distinct CDR3 sequences, with under 30% occurring only once. A further study also used this sample, focusing on T cells of mothers and their children.

Sequenced: blood. The receptors originated from a boy younger than 18 in good health.

This clonotype was counted a few times. One end of the junction fails to match germline, which may point to a read error. The chain combines TRBV7-2 with TRBJ2-5; 13 bases agree with TRBD2. The J call is in doubt because the DNA end fits TRBJ2-1 better. This CDR3 comprises 16 residues. Germline CDR1 and CDR2: SGHTA and FQGNSA. CDR3 protein: CANSLLGLAGRNEQFF. The CDR3 region has the DNA TGTGCCAACAGCTTGCTGGGACTAGCGGGACGCAATGAGCAGTTCTTC.

The chain employs TRBV5-1 and TRBJ2-3; no reliable D call. The germline CDR1 and CDR2 sequences are SGHRS and YFSETQ. The CDR3 is 17 amino acids. V was trimmed by 3 bases and J by 1 base, leaving 18 bases between them. The CDR3 bases are TGCGCCAGCAGCTGGGGTAATACTTTTCGTCGCACAGATACGCAGTATTTT. It codes for CASSWGNTFRRTDTQYF.

This clonotype came up many times. V gene TRBV28 combines with J gene TRBJ2-7; TRBD2 agrees at 8 bases. From germline, CDR1 is MDHEN and CDR2 SYDVKM. The J segment lost 4 bases and the V segment lost 10 bases, leaving 12 bases of the junction unmatched. The CDR3 runs to 14 residues. CDR3 amino acids: CATLTEREQYEQYF. The DNA of the CDR3 is TGTGCCACCCTAACCGAGCGGGAGCAGTACGAGCAGTACTTC.

This clonotype came up a few times. This sequence joins TRBV5-1 and TRBJ2-3; 10 bases fit TRBD2. This CDR3 spans 16 amino acids. Germline-derived CDR1 and CDR2 are SGHRS and YFSETQ. J lost 1 base, V lost 4 bases, and 6 bases had no gene match. The CDR3 coding sequence is TGCGCCAGCAGCAAAGGGACTAGCGCCCGCACAGATACGCAGTATTTT. Encoded protein: CASSKGTSARTDTQYF.

The J gene is TRBJ1-2, the V gene TRBV5-4; D not resolved. This CDR3 has 15 amino acids. Trimming left V 0 bases short and J 4 bases short, with 13 bases between. Germline CDR1 is SGHNT and CDR2 is YYREEE (reference sequence). The CDR3: CASSLGFSNIYGYTF. The CDR3 DNA reads as TGTGCCAGCAGCTTGGGATTCAGTAACATCTATGGCTACACCTTC.

This clonotype was recorded a few times. CDR3 in amino acids: CASRGGQGPGYTF. CDR3 sequence (DNA): TGTGCCAGCAGGGGAGGACAGGGGCCTGGCTACACCTTC. The V and J genes are TRBV12-3 or TRBV12-4 and TRBJ1-2, with 9 bases aligning to TRBD1. The CDR3 has 13 residues. Trimming cost V 6 bases and J 7 bases; bases outside gene matches: 6.

In its sample, this clonotype was seen a few times. The chain uses TRBV20-1 and TRBJ2-3, with 9 positions matching TRBD1. Germline CDR1 reads DFQATT; CDR2 reads SNEGSKA (reference sequence). The CDR3 has 20 amino acids. Losses at the gene ends were 0 bases for V and 3 bases for J; bases not matched to a gene: 19. The CDR3 protein is CSARDLGGYSNRGPTDTQYF. CDR3 bases: TGCAGTGCTAGAGATTTAGGGGGCTACTCCAACAGGGGGCCGACAGATACGCAGTATTTT.

V gene TRBV3-1 combines with J gene TRBJ2-1, with 14 bases lining up with TRBD2. V shed 1 base and J 1 base; nucleotides not matched to a gene: 0. The CDR3 is made up of 17 amino acids. The germline gives CDR1 LGHDT, CDR2 YNNKEL (reference sequence). This CDR3 is CASSQGTSGRSYNEQFF. CDR3 bases: TGTGCCAGCAGCCAAGGGACTAGCGGGAGGTCCTACAATGAGCAGTTCTTC.

The chain recombines TRBV30 with TRBJ2-5, with D tentatively TRBD2 (6 bases). CDR3 length: 14 amino acids. Trimming took off 0 bases at V and 3 bases at J, with 11 bases between the two ends. Germline-derived CDR1 and CDR2 are GTSNPN and SVGIG (reference sequence). CDR3 nucleotides: TGTGCCTGGAGTGTATGGACTACTAAAGAGACCCAGTACTTC. Translated: CAWSVWTTKETQYF. The whole variable domain, filled in from reference TRBV30 and TRBJ2-5, reads SQTIHQWPATLVQPVGSPLSLECTVEGTSNPNLYWYRQAAGRGLQLLFYSVGIGQISSEVPQNLSASRPQDRQFILSSKKLLLSDSGFYLCAWSVWTTKETQYFGPGTRLLVL.

Comment on this clonotype: Relative to the germline gene, one junction end is altered; a read error may explain this. The V and J genes are TRBV28 and TRBJ2-7; 7 bases map to TRBD2. The CDR3 consists of 15 residues. Germline values: CDR1 MDHEN, CDR2 SYDVKM. In DNA, the CDR3 is TGCGCCAGCAGGCTTTTCGCGGGAGAGTTGTACGAGCAGTACTTC. Residues: CASRLFAGELYEQYF. The whole variable domain, filled in from reference TRBV28 and TRBJ2-7, reads DVKVTQSSRYLVKRTGEKVFLECVQDMDHENMFWYRQDPGLGLRLIYFSYDVKMKEKGDIPEGYSVSREKKERFSLILESASTNQTSMYLCASRLFAGELYEQYFGPGTRLTVT.

The chain combines TRBV7-8 with TRBJ2-1; maybe TRBD1 (5 bases). V gave up 5 bases and J gave up 5 bases, with 13 bases separating them. The CDR3 is 14 amino acids. The germline V gene has CDR1 SGHVS and CDR2 FQNEAQ. CDR3 loop: CASSGRDFHNEQFF. The CDR3 DNA follows: TGTGCCAGCAGCGGCAGGGATTTCCACAATGAGCAGTTCTTC.

This clonotype was found a few times. The chain employs TRBV12-3 or TRBV12-4 and TRBJ1-4; maybe TRBD1 (5 bases). Trimming left V 3 bases short and J 8 bases short, with 16 bases between. The CDR3 spans 15 residues. The CDR3 loop is CASSFAGGEDEKLFF. DNA of the CDR3: TGTGCCAGCAGTTTCGCCGGGGGGGAAGACGAAAAACTGTTTTTT.

This chain connects TRBV28 to TRBJ2-1; TRBD2 aligns across 7 bases. The germline V gene has CDR1 MDHEN and CDR2 SYDVKM. The CDR3 covers 16 residues. Trimming removed 6 bases from V and 0 bases from J; junction bases left unmatched: 8. The CDR3 sequence is CASSKTSLGSYNEQFF. Written as DNA, the CDR3 is TGTGCCAGCAGCAAGACTAGCCTAGGCTCCTACAATGAGCAGTTCTTC.

This chain links TRBV9 with TRBJ2-1; TRBD2 agrees at 7 bases. V shed 0 bases and J 0 bases; nucleotides not matched to a gene: 3. CDR3 length equals 16 residues. Germline V gives CDR1 SGDLS, CDR2 YYNGEE. The CDR3 here is CASSVDGGSSYNEQFF. CDR3 nucleotides: TGTGCCAGCAGCGTAGATGGCGGGAGCTCCTACAATGAGCAGTTCTTC.

This clonotype has just a few counts. The J gene is TRBJ2-1, the V gene TRBV6-6; 15 nucleotides align to TRBD2. The germline V gene encodes CDR1 MNHNY and CDR2 SVGAGI (reference sequence). The trim removed 4 bases at V and 9 bases at J, leaving 7 bases unmatched. The CDR3 spans 16 residues. The CDR3 bases are TGTGCCAGCAGTTCCGGGACTAGCGGGGGGTATGGTGAGCAGTTCTTC. It encodes CASSSGTSGGYGEQFF.

J is TRBJ1-2 and V is TRBV20-1; a possible D gene is TRBD1 (5 bases). This CDR3 has 12 amino acids. Germline V CDR1 and CDR2: DFQATT, SNEGSKA (reference sequence). Trimming removed 5 bases at V and 8 bases at J, with 15 bases between. CDR3 amino acids: CSALRREVGYTF. The CDR3 DNA reads TGCAGTGCTCTCCGCAGGGAAGTCGGCTACACCTTC.

This clonotype has a handful of counts. The rearrangement joins TRBV7-3 to TRBJ2-7; D call uncertain. This CDR3 contains 18 residues. Germline V gene sequence: CDR1 SGHTA, CDR2 FQGTGA. V lost 4 bases and J lost 2, with 24 bases in between. The CDR3 DNA follows: TGTGCCAGCAGCTATAATATATCTACGGTAGAGGCGGCCTACGAGCAGTACTTC. Its translation is CASSYNISTVEAAYEQYF.

This clonotype appeared a few times. The V and J genes are TRBV4-2 and TRBJ2-1; 10 bases agree with TRBD2. V dropped 0 bases and J dropped 7; count of bases not matched to a gene: 6. This CDR3 spans 16 amino acids. The germline CDR1 and CDR2 sequences are LGHNA and YNFKEQ. DNA for the CDR3: TGTGCCAGCAGCCAAGATGTAGCGGGAGGTGGGAATGAGCAGTTCTTC. Translated, it gives CASSQDVAGGGNEQFF.

CDR3 amino acids: CASSLSPPGVAYEQYF. The CDR3 nucleotides are TGTGCCAGCAGCTTATCCCCCCCGGGGGTAGCCTACGAGCAGTACTTC. This chain links TRBV7-6 with TRBJ2-7, with D perhaps matching TRBD2 (6 bases). Germline values: CDR1 SGHVS, CDR2 FNYEAQ. Trimming took off 2 bases at V and 2 bases at J, with 16 bases between the two ends. This CDR3 contains 16 residues.

The chain combines TRBV28 with TRBJ2-7; no clear D. Germline V CDR1 and CDR2: MDHEN, SYDVKM. Trimming took 5 bases from V and 5 from J, leaving 7 bases between them. The CDR3 contains 11 residues. CDR3 in DNA: TGTGCCAGCAGTACCCCCGACGAGCAGTACTTC. Its protein is CASSTPDEQYF.

V gene TRBV9 combines with J gene TRBJ1-5; TRBD1 might be the D (5 bases). The V gene lost 0 bases and the J gene lost 6 bases, with 13 bases spanning the gap. Germline-derived CDR1 and CDR2 are SGDLS and YYNGEE. This CDR3 has 15 amino acids. CDR3 in DNA: TGTGCCAGCAGCGTAGAGGGGCAGGTAGGTCAGCCCCAGCATTTT. Translation gives CASSVEGQVGQPQHF.

J is TRBJ2-7 and V is TRBV6-2 or TRBV6-3, with D possibly being TRBD2 (5 bases). The V end was cut by 5 bases, the J end by 1 base, with 18 bases between. This CDR3 has 16 residues. The V gene's germline CDR1 is MNHEY and CDR2 SVGEGT. CDR3 region: CASSHAASGMSYEQYF. CDR3 DNA: TGTGCCAGCAGTCACGCGGCCTCCGGGATGTCCTACGAGCAGTACTTC.

This clonotype was counted at least ten times. This chain joins TRBV5-1 and TRBJ2-7; TRBD2 is a possible D gene (5 bases). The CDR3 has 17 residues. The germline V and J ends were trimmed by 0 bases and 4 bases, with 20 bases remaining between them. Per the germline V gene, CDR1 is SGHRS and CDR2 is YFSETQ. CDR3 sequence (DNA): TGCGCCAGCAGCTTGGCTTCGGATGGTCGGGCGGGTTACGAGCAGTACTTC. Its protein product is CASSLASDGRAGYEQYF.

The V and J genes are TRBV12-3 or TRBV12-4 and TRBJ2-1; 8 nucleotides line up with TRBD2. V trimming: 5 bases; J trimming: 0 bases; junction bases outside the gene matches: 12. The CDR3 has 18 amino acids. CDR3 sequence reads: CASSRRRERGSSYNEQFF. The CDR3 nucleotides are TGTGCCAGCAGTCGAAGGAGGGAGCGGGGGAGCTCCTACAATGAGCAGTTCTTC.

This clonotype showed up just a few times. The chain is built from TRBV2 and TRBJ2-5, with 7 bases identical to TRBD1. Judging by the DNA end, TRBJ2-7 fits better; the J call may be wrong. Germline V gene lookup returns CDR1 SNHLY and CDR2 FYNNEI. The CDR3 is made up of 12 amino acids. The CDR3 DNA sequence: TGTGCCAGCAGTACGGGACAGCTCGAGCAGTACTTC. Translation gives CASSTGQLEQYF.

This clonotype was found a few times. V usage is TRBV20-1 and J usage is TRBJ1-1; the match to TRBD1 covers 8 bases. Losses at the gene ends were 6 bases for V and 0 bases for J; bases not matched to a gene: 6. The CDR3 covers 14 residues. Germline loops: CDR1 DFQATT, CDR2 SNEGSKA (reference sequence). The CDR3 region has the DNA TGCAGTGCAACCTCGACAGGGGTGAACACTGAAGCTTTCTTT. Protein product: CSATSTGVNTEAFF.

The table lists this clonotype with many counts. The V and J genes are TRBV11-2 and TRBJ2-1, with unresolved D. Germline loops: CDR1 SGHAT, CDR2 FQNNGV. V gave up 2 bases and J gave up 8 bases, with 4 bases separating them. This CDR3 region has 11 residues. CDR3 nucleotides: TGTGCCAGCAGCTTATTGGATGAGCAGTTCTTC. Protein: CASSLLDEQFF.

V usage is TRBV7-2 and J usage is TRBJ2-5; TRBD1 matches at 7 bases. The length of the CDR3 is 15 residues. After removal of 5 bases from V and 0 bases from J, the junction contained 6 bases not matched to a gene. Looked up from germline, CDR1 is SGHTA and CDR2 is FQGNSA. CDR3 amino acids: CASSPDRTYQETQYF. DNA for the CDR3: TGTGCCAGCAGCCCGGACAGGACTTACCAAGAGACCCAGTACTTC. Full variable domain (remainder filled in from reference TRBV7-2 and TRBJ2-5): GAGVSQSPSNKVTEKGKDVELRCDPISGHTALYWYRQSLGQGLEFLIYFQGNSAPDKSGLPSDRFSAERTGGSVSTLTIQRTQQEDSAVYLCASSPDRTYQETQYFGPGTRLLVL.